The 31 T cell receptor beta chains below were found in one sample sequenced in a study of blood T cell repertoires in COVID-19 (dated by TCRdb to 2020 to 2022). Receptor amplification or capture employed the immunoSEQ multiplex PCR assay. Not all clones reach the TCRdb copy of this immuneACCESS table, which keeps in-frame sequences only. Checked studies attribute under half of the gap to unresolved V genes and leave the rest unexplained. The sample profile shows roughly 89,000 clones; around 80% of them were found once. In total, the top ten clones hold about a sixth of the sample. Sequencing input: peripheral blood. These receptors were taken from a woman of 80 years or more with acute or convalescent COVID-19.

The J gene is TRBJ1-2, the V gene TRBV7-9, with D unclear. In germline, CDR1 is SEHNR, CDR2 FQNEAQ (reference sequence). V was pared by 10 bases and J by 0 bases, with 12 bases between. The length of the CDR3 is 13 residues. DNA of the CDR3: TGTGCCATCCGGATAGACTCTAACTATGGCTACACCTTC. As protein: CAIRIDSNYGYTF.

The sample holds one count of this clone. V gene TRBV6-5 combines with J gene TRBJ1-2; perhaps TRBD1 as D (6 bases). V was shortened by 2 bases and J by 1 base, with 11 bases between the two germline ends. Looked up from germline, CDR1 is MNHEY and CDR2 is SVGAGI. The CDR3 is 15 amino acids. The CDR3 sequence is CASSYEGGYNYGYTF. In DNA form, the CDR3 reads TGTGCCAGCAGTTACGAGGGGGGGTATAACTATGGCTACACCTTC.

The chain links TRBV24-1 to TRBJ2-5; the D gene is possibly TRBD2 (7 bases). Germline V gene sequence: CDR1 KGHDR, CDR2 SFDVKD. The V gene lost 5 bases and the J gene lost 6 bases, with 12 bases spanning the gap. The CDR3 spans 13 residues. The CDR3 nucleotides read TGTGCCACCAGTGGAAACGGGGGGCAGACCCAGTACTTC. Amino acids: CATSGNGGQTQYF.

The rearrangement links TRBV6-6 to TRBJ1-4, with 7 nucleotides matching TRBD1. CDR3 size: 15 residues. V gave up 8 bases and J gave up 4 bases; unmatched junction bases: 10. The germline CDR1 and CDR2 sequences are MNHNY and SVGAGI (reference sequence). Here the CDR3 reads CASLMGQTYNEKLFF. The CDR3 DNA is TGTGCCAGCCTTATGGGACAGACATATAATGAAAAACTGTTTTTT.

This clone was recorded a few times. The genes are TRBV28 and TRBJ2-5; D unclear. Trimming stripped 2 bases from V and 6 bases from J, with 10 bases between. This CDR3 has 13 residues. The germline gives CDR1 MDHEN, CDR2 SYDVKM. The DNA for the CDR3 is TGTGCCAGCAGTTTAGAACAGCCGAAGACCCAGTACTTC. This gives the protein CASSLEQPKTQYF.

This chain connects TRBV18 to TRBJ2-1; 7 bases fit TRBD1. Germline-derived CDR1 and CDR2 are KGHSH and LQKENI. This CDR3 comprises 15 residues. Losses at the gene ends were 2 bases for V and 7 bases for J; bases not matched to a gene: 8. CDR3 amino acids: CASSPRGQMMNEQFF. DNA of the CDR3: TGTGCCAGCTCACCAAGGGGACAGATGATGAATGAGCAGTTCTTC.

The V and J genes are TRBV10-2 and TRBJ1-1; 8 positions agree with TRBD1. The J segment lost 1 base and the V segment lost 6 bases, leaving 7 bases of the junction unmatched. Germline V CDR1 and CDR2: WSHSY, SAAADI. The CDR3 has 15 amino acids. The CDR3 reads CASSRGQGRNTEAFF. The CDR3 DNA reads TGCGCCAGCAGCCGCGGACAGGGCAGGAACACTGAAGCTTTCTTT.

This chain joins TRBV3-1 (or the pseudogene TRBV3-2) and TRBJ2-5; 9 bases are a match to TRBD2. The V and J ends lost 4 bases and 5 bases, in that order; junction bases with no gene match: 5. CDR1 and CDR2 (germline): LGHDT, YNNKEL (reference sequence). This CDR3 spans 14 amino acids. CDR3 sequence reads: CASSPGLARETQYF. Written as DNA, the CDR3 is TGTGCCAGCAGCCCCGGACTAGCGAGGGAGACCCAGTACTTC.

This rearrangement joins TRBV29-1 to TRBJ2-7, with unresolved D. The CDR3 loop spans 11 amino acids. The germline CDR1 and CDR2 sequences are SQVTM and ANQGSEA. The ends were cut back, 6 bases at V and 2 bases at J, with 8 bases in the middle. CDR3 sequence (DNA): TGCAGCGTCCCGTGGCCCTACGAGCAGTACTTC. This encodes CSVPWPYEQYF.

V usage is TRBV7-9 and J usage is TRBJ2-1; D ambiguous. With 5 bases removed from V and 8 bases from J, the gap between germline ends came to 10 bases. The CDR3 is made up of 12 amino acids. Per the germline V gene, CDR1 is SEHNR and CDR2 is FQNEAQ (reference sequence). The CDR3 DNA reads TGTGCCAGCAGCCCCGGGTGGGATGAGCAGTTCTTC. It is translated as CASSPGWDEQFF.

The chain carries TRBV10-3 and TRBJ2-7; TRBD2 agrees at 7 bases. Trimming took 3 bases from V and 0 from J; bases not matched to a gene: 2. The CDR3 contains 14 residues. The germline gives CDR1 ENHRY, CDR2 SYGVKD. The CDR3 sequence: CAISDRTSSYEQYF. The CDR3, as DNA: TGTGCCATCAGTGACAGGACTAGCTCCTACGAGCAGTACTTC.

The chain couples TRBV5-4 to TRBJ2-2; 9 bases line up with TRBD1. This CDR3 region has 16 residues. Germline values: CDR1 SGHNT, CDR2 YYREEE (reference sequence). V lost 3 bases to trimming and J lost 1 base; unmatched junction nucleotides: 4. This chain's CDR3 is CASSWGQGKNTGELFF. The CDR3 DNA reads TGTGCCAGCAGCTGGGGACAGGGCAAGAACACCGGGGAGCTGTTTTTT.

The V call is TRBV19, the J call TRBJ1-2, with D possibly TRBD1 on 6 matching bases. V was pared by 3 bases and J by 7 bases, with 24 bases between. There are 17 residues in the CDR3. Germline assignment: CDR1 LNHDA and CDR2 SQIVND (reference sequence). Here the CDR3 reads CASSMTLQGKVGSGYTF. The DNA of the CDR3 is TGTGCCAGTAGTATGACCCTACAGGGTAAAGTTGGCAGTGGCTACACCTTC. Complete variable domain (other parts from reference TRBV19 and TRBJ1-2): DGGITQSPKYLFRKEGQNVTLSCEQNLNHDAMYWYRQDPGQGLRLIYYSQIVNDFQKGDIAEGYSVSREKKESFPLTVTSAQKNPTAFYLCASSMTLQGKVGSGYTFGSGTRLTVV.

V and J are TRBV19 and TRBJ1-2, with no clear D. CDR3 size: 14 residues. Germline CDR1 LNHDA, CDR2 SQIVND (reference sequence). V was shortened by 6 bases and J by 0 bases, with 11 bases between the two germline ends. CDR3 loop: CASSPHKTNYGYTF. The CDR3 nucleotides are TGTGCCAGTAGCCCACACAAGACTAACTATGGCTACACCTTC.

V and J are TRBV25-1 and TRBJ1-3, with D maybe TRBD1 (6 bases). The CDR3 runs to 15 residues. With 1 base removed from V and 2 bases from J, the gap between germline ends came to 9 bases. Germline V gives CDR1 MGHDK, CDR2 SYGVNS. The CDR3 sequence: CASSESRGTGNTIYF. In DNA, the CDR3 is TGTGCCAGCAGTGAATCGAGGGGGACTGGAAACACCATATATTTT.

The chain is built from TRBV10-1 and TRBJ1-1, with 7 bases that match TRBD1. Unmatched junction bases numbered 13, after V lost 6 bases and J lost 6 bases. The CDR3 consists of 15 residues. From germline, CDR1 is WNHNN and CDR2 SYGVQD (reference sequence). CDR3 amino acids: CASSIAQGSGAEAFF. The CDR3 DNA reads as TGCGCCAGCAGCATCGCACAGGGGTCGGGGGCTGAAGCTTTCTTT.

The chain joins TRBV11-2 to TRBJ2-7, with 8 bases fitting TRBD2. V shed 5 bases and J 5 bases; nucleotides not matched to a gene: 8. Germline CDR1 and CDR2: SGHAT and FQNNGV. The CDR3 spans 14 residues. CDR3 DNA sequence: TGTGCCAGCAGCGCGGGGACTAGTAGCCACGAGCAGTACTTC. It is translated as CASSAGTSSHEQYF.

In this sample, this clone turned up a few times. The J gene is TRBJ1-5, the V gene TRBV10-1; 7 bases align to TRBD1. The CDR3 contains 12 residues. The V and J ends lost 10 bases and 4 bases, in that order; junction bases with no gene match: 4. Germline lookup yields CDR1 WNHNN and CDR2 SYGVQD (reference sequence). Here the CDR3 DNA reads TGCGCCACGGGGACAGCTAATCAGCCCCAGCATTTT. Translated, it gives CATGTANQPQHF.

This clone was observed a handful of times. The chain is built from TRBV19 and TRBJ1-6; a possible D gene is TRBD1 (6 bases). CDR3 length: 16 amino acids. Trimming stripped 7 bases from V and 5 bases from J, with 18 bases between. In germline, CDR1 is LNHDA, CDR2 SQIVND (reference sequence). The CDR3 here is CASKNLGQPDNSPLHF. As DNA, the CDR3 is TGTGCCAGTAAGAATTTAGGACAGCCGGATAATTCACCCCTCCACTTT.

The chain uses TRBV6-5 and TRBJ2-5; D unresolved. With 0 bases removed from V and 5 bases from J, the gap between germline ends came to 10 bases. Germline loops: CDR1 MNHEY, CDR2 SVGAGI. The CDR3 runs 14 residues. The DNA of the CDR3 is TGTGCCAGCAGTTACTCGCGGTTGTTGGAGACCCAGTACTTC. Translating gives CASSYSRLLETQYF.

The chain recombines TRBV7-6 with TRBJ2-2, with 7 bases fitting TRBD1. V trimming: 3 bases; J trimming: 2 bases; junction bases outside the gene matches: 15. There are 19 residues in the CDR3. The germline V gene encodes CDR1 SGHVS and CDR2 FNYEAQ. The CDR3 DNA sequence: TGTGCCAGCAGCTTGCCCCCTTCTAGGGACAGATATAACACCGGGGAGCTGTTTTTT. The encoded protein is CASSLPPSRDRYNTGELFF. Variable domain in full (rest from reference TRBV7-6 and TRBJ2-2): GAGVSQSPRYKVTKRGQDVALRCDPISGHVSLYWYRQALGQGPEFLTYFNYEAQQDKSGLPNDRFSAERPEGSISTLTIQRTEQRDSAMYRCASSLPPSRDRYNTGELFFGEGSRLTVL.

The V gene is TRBV5-4, the J gene TRBJ1-6; 9 nucleotides agree with TRBD1. The CDR3 totals 16 residues. The ends lost 4 bases at V and 6 bases at J; junction bases unmatched: 8. Germline V CDR1 and CDR2: SGHNT, YYREEE (reference sequence). Here the CDR3 DNA reads TGTGCCAGCAGCGCTCCGGGACAGGGATTTAATTCACCCCTCCACTTT. As protein: CASSAPGQGFNSPLHF.

This clone has more than one count but fewer than ten. CDR3 in DNA: TGTGCCAGCAGTTACGGACCCGGGGACTATGGCTACACCTTC. Translated: CASSYGPGDYGYTF. This chain connects TRBV6-6 to TRBJ1-2; D gene uncertain. Germline-derived CDR1 and CDR2 are MNHNY and SVGAGI (reference sequence). This CDR3 region has 14 residues. Trimming removed 2 bases at V and 3 bases at J, with 10 bases between.

This clone occurred a few times. V and J are TRBV6-5 and TRBJ1-5; D remains unclear. V lost 0 bases to trimming and J lost 6 bases, with 9 bases between them. Looked up from germline, CDR1 is MNHEY and CDR2 is SVGAGI. There are 14 residues in the CDR3. The CDR3 DNA follows: TGTGCCAGCAGTTACTCAACGGGGATTCAGCCCCAGCATTTT. Encoded protein: CASSYSTGIQPQHF.

For the CDR3, the DNA is TGTGCCAGCAGTGAACAGGAGGGGGCCCAAGAGACCCAGTACTTC. It translates to CASSEQEGAQETQYF. V and J are TRBV6-1 and TRBJ2-5, with D maybe TRBD1 (7 bases). Germline CDR1 is MNHNS and CDR2 is SASEGT. This CDR3 region has 15 residues. The V end lost 2 bases, the J end lost 1 base, and 11 bases lay between the germline ends.

This clone came up a few times. The chain couples TRBV6-5 to TRBJ2-7, with D hard to call. The CDR3 is made up of 10 amino acids. V lost 11 bases, J lost 4 bases, and 9 bases lay in between. CDR1 and CDR2 (germline): MNHEY, SVGAGI. The CDR3 reads CAVRRYEQYF. The CDR3 region has the DNA TGTGCCGTCCGTCGTTACGAGCAGTACTTC.

This clone was seen a few times. The chain carries TRBV25-1 and TRBJ1-2; 8 nucleotides agree with TRBD1. Trimming at V came to 6 bases and at J to 7 bases, leaving 10 bases not matched to a gene. The germline V gene has CDR1 MGHDK and CDR2 SYGVNS. The length of the CDR3 is 14 residues. DNA for the CDR3: TGTGCCAGCAGCGAACGACAGGGGCGGTCTGGCTACACCTTC. This encodes CASSERQGRSGYTF.

The chain joins TRBV10-3 to TRBJ1-3; D unresolved. The CDR3 contains 12 residues. Germline lookup yields CDR1 ENHRY and CDR2 SYGVKD. V was clipped by 6 bases and J by 1 base, with 4 bases between them. The CDR3 nucleotides are TGTGCCATCAGCCCTTCTGGAAACACCATATATTTT. It translates to CAISPSGNTIYF.

This sequence joins TRBV13 and TRBJ1-2, with D possibly being TRBD1 (6 bases). Between the trimmed V and J ends, which lost 6 bases and 1 base, there was a span of 9 bases. The germline V gene encodes CDR1 PRHDT and CDR2 FYEKMQ (reference sequence). This CDR3 has 13 residues. For the CDR3, the DNA is TGTGCCAGCAGTCTACAGGGTAACTATGGCTACACCTTC. This translates into CASSLQGNYGYTF.

V usage is TRBV7-2 and J usage is TRBJ2-2; 8 bases match TRBD1. V dropped 6 bases and J dropped 0; count of bases not matched to a gene: 6. Germline V gives CDR1 SGHTA, CDR2 FQGNSA. This CDR3 region has 16 residues. The CDR3 spells CASRPGGAANTGELFF. The DNA for the CDR3 is TGTGCCAGCAGGCCAGGGGGCGCGGCGAACACCGGGGAGCTGTTTTTT.

The CDR3 spells CASSLDGGNTEAFF. CDR3 sequence (DNA): TGTGCCAGCAGCTTAGATGGCGGTAACACTGAAGCTTTCTTT. The gene calls are TRBV7-2 and TRBJ1-1; D unresolved. The CDR3 is 14 residues long. V lost 1 base to trimming and J lost 2 bases, with 8 bases between them. CDR1 is SGHTA and CDR2 is FQGNSA in the germline V gene. Based on the CDR3 plus reference TRBV7-2 and TRBJ1-1, the full variable domain is GAGVSQSPSNKVTEKGKDVELRCDPISGHTALYWYRQSLGQGLEFLIYFQGNSAPDKSGLPSDRFSAERTGGSVSTLTIQRTQQEDSAVYLCASSLDGGNTEAFFGQGTRLTVV.